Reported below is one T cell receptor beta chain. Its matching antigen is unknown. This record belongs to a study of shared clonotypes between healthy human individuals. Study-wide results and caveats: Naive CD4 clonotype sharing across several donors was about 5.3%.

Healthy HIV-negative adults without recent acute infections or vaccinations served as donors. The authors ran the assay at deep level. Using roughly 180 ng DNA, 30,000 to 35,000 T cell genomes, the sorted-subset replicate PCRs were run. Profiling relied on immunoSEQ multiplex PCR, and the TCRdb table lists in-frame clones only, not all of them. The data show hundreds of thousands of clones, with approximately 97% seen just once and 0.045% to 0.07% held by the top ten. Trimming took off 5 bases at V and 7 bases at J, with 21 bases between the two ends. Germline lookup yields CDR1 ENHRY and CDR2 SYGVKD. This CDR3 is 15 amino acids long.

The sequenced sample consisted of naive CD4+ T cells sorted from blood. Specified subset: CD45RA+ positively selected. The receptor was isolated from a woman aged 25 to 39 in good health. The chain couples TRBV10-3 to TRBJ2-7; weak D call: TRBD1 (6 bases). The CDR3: CAISYREQAPGEQYF. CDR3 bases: TGTGCCATCAGTTACAGGGAGCAGGCCCCCGGAGAGCAGTACTTC.